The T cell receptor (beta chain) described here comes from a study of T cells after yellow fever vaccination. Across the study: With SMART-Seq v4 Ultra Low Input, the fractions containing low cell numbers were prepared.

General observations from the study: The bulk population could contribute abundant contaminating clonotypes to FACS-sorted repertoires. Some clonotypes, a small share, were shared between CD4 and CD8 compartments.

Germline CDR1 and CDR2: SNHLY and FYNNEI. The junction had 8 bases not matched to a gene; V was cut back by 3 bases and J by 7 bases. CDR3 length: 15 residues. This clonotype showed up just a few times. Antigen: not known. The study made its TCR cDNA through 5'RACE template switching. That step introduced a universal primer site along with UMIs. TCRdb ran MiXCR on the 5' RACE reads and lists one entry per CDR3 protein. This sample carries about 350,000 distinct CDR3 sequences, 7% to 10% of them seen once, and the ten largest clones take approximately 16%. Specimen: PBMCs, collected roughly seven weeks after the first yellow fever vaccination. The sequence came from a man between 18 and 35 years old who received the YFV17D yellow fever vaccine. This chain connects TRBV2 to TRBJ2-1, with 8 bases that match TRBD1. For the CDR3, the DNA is TGTGCCAGCAGTGAGGGGCCAGGGGGCTCGAATGAGCAGTTCTTC. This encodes CASSEGPGGSNEQFF.